A single sample is the source of the 4 T cell receptor beta chains below, sequenced in a study of monozygotic twins with inflammatory bowel disease. TCRdb reprocessed the 5' RACE reads and stores each CDR3 protein as one record, lacking DNA. The specimen's table records 310,000 or so distinct CDR3 sequences. Sample: blood. All receptors come from a human donor with ulcerative colitis or Crohn's disease, or a healthy co-twin of an affected twin (not recorded which).

This rearrangement joins TRBV5-6 to TRBJ2-7; there is no DNA to check the TCRdb D call of TRBD1. The CDR3 runs 13 residues. From germline, CDR1 is SGHDT and CDR2 YYEEEE. CDR3 residues: CASSFTGVNEQYF.

The J gene is TRBJ1-3, the V gene TRBV9. Germline V gene lookup returns CDR1 SGDLS and CDR2 YYNGEE. The CDR3 extends over 14 amino acids. CDR3 sequence reads: CASSVAGSGNTIYF.

The J gene is TRBJ2-2, the V gene TRBV10-3; TCRdb names TRBD2, which stays unverified in the absence of DNA. Germline V gene lookup returns CDR1 ENHRY and CDR2 SYGVKD. The CDR3 totals 14 residues. The CDR3 reads CAISLGSEAGELFF.

The chain joins TRBV20-1 to TRBJ1-5; the D call from TCRdb, TRBD1, cannot be confirmed without DNA. The germline CDR1 and CDR2 sequences are DFQATT and SNEGSKA (reference sequence). This CDR3 comprises 14 residues. This chain's CDR3 is CSVRTGGAEQPQHF.